The 19 T cell receptor beta chains listed next were all sequenced from one sample in a study of T cell responses to AZD1222 COVID-19 vaccine. The data were produced by immunoSEQ multiplex PCR, yet TCRdb's version contains in-frame clones alone and is incomplete. The profile covers around 150,000 clones, with about 80% appearing a single time and about 4% taken by the ten largest. The starting material was peripheral blood, obtained on day 0 of AZD1222 vaccination. The receptors were gathered from an adult in good health.

J is TRBJ1-1 and V is TRBV19; D remains unclear. Germline values: CDR1 LNHDA, CDR2 SQIVND (reference sequence). The CDR3 is 13 amino acids. V lost 4 bases, J lost 2 bases, and 8 bases lay in between. CDR3 DNA sequence: TGTGCCAGTAGTAGAAATAGAAACACTGAAGCTTTCTTT. This codes for CASSRNRNTEAFF.

The chain has TRBV5-1 and TRBJ2-1, with 7 bases aligning to TRBD2. Germline CDR1 SGHRS, CDR2 YFSETQ. The V segment lost 2 bases and the J segment 6 bases; nucleotides outside the gene matches: 8. The CDR3 is made up of 15 amino acids. As DNA, the CDR3 is TGCGCCAGCAGCTTTAACGGGGACTACTCCAATGAGCAGTTCTTC. It codes for CASSFNGDYSNEQFF.

V gene TRBV18 combines with J gene TRBJ1-2; 9 positions match TRBD1. The CDR3 loop spans 16 amino acids. V shed 6 bases, J shed 2 bases, and the junction held 10 bases outside the gene matches. CDR1 is KGHSH and CDR2 is LQKENI in the germline V gene. The CDR3 spells CASSPDRGDPNYGYTF. Here the CDR3 DNA reads TGTGCCAGCTCGCCGGACAGGGGAGATCCAAACTATGGCTACACCTTC.

The chain recombines TRBV6-5 with TRBJ2-7; 10 bases fit TRBD1. The CDR3 has 15 residues. Trimming removed 10 bases from V and 5 bases from J; junction bases left unmatched: 14. Germline CDR1 and CDR2: MNHEY and SVGAGI. The CDR3 nucleotides are TGTGCCACCCCATCAGGGACAGGGGTTTTGGACGAGCAGTACTTC. Translating gives CATPSGTGVLDEQYF.

The chain joins TRBV10-1 to TRBJ1-1, with D possibly matching TRBD1 (6 bases). Germline V gene sequence: CDR1 WNHNN, CDR2 SYGVQD (reference sequence). The CDR3 spans 17 residues. V was clipped by 6 bases and J by 0 bases, with 20 bases between them. The CDR3 DNA reads TGCGCCAGCAGGTTCCGGGACACCTACTGTTTGAACACTGAAGCTTTCTTT. As protein: CASRFRDTYCLNTEAFF.

This chain connects TRBV5-1 to TRBJ1-1; TRBD1 matches at 9 bases. The CDR3 consists of 15 residues. V was clipped by 4 bases and J by 4 bases; unmatched bases: 8. The germline gives CDR1 SGHRS, CDR2 YFSETQ. CDR3: CASSVTGGGPTEAFF. DNA of the CDR3: TGCGCCAGCAGCGTGACAGGGGGGGGCCCCACTGAAGCTTTCTTT. The whole variable domain, remainder taken from reference TRBV5-1 and TRBJ1-1, is KAGVTQTPRYLIKTRGQQVTLSCSPISGHRSVSWYQQTPGQGLQFLFEYFSETQRNKGNFPGRFSGRQFSNSRSEMNVSTLELGDSALYLCASSVTGGGPTEAFFGQGTRLTVV.

This clone was seen only once. The chain carries TRBV30 and TRBJ1-5; D may be TRBD1 (5 bases). Trimming took 2 bases from V and 10 from J, leaving 9 bases between them. From germline, CDR1 is GTSNPN and CDR2 SVGIG (reference sequence). The CDR3 contains 11 residues. This chain's CDR3 is CAWSNGGPQHF. CDR3 sequence (DNA): TGTGCCTGGAGTAACGGGGGACCCCAGCATTTT.

The chain recombines TRBV4-1 with TRBJ1-3; no clear D. The V gene's germline CDR1 is MGHRA and CDR2 YSYEKL. The CDR3 spans 13 residues. The V and J ends lost 4 bases and 2 bases respectively, with 6 bases between them. CDR3 in DNA: TGCGCCAGCAGCCCACCTACTGGAAACACCATATATTTT. Residues: CASSPPTGNTIYF.

This clone has a single count. The chain employs TRBV5-1 and TRBJ1-4, with D uncertain. The CDR3 length is 14 residues. CDR1 SGHRS and CDR2 YFSETQ come from the germline V gene. Between the trimmed V and J ends, which lost 4 bases and 8 bases, there was a span of 15 bases. Written as DNA, the CDR3 is TGCGCCAGCAGCGCTTCAGTGGTTGGAGAAAAACTGTTTTTT. Its protein is CASSASVVGEKLFF.

The CDR3 sequence: CASQGGLTNEKLFF. The DNA for the CDR3 is TGTGCCAGCCAAGGGGGTCTTACTAATGAAAAACTGTTTTTT. The chain has TRBV2 and TRBJ1-4, with a possible D match to TRBD1 (6 bases). The CDR3 runs 14 residues. V lost 8 bases, J lost 2 bases, and 12 bases lay in between. Germline V CDR1 and CDR2: SNHLY, FYNNEI.

This chain joins TRBV18 and TRBJ1-1; no firm D call. Looked up from germline, CDR1 is KGHSH and CDR2 is LQKENI. This CDR3 comprises 14 residues. Trimming removed 4 bases at V and 0 bases at J, with 9 bases between. In DNA, the CDR3 is TGTGCCAGCTCACTAGGGAATCTGAACACTGAAGCTTTCTTT. It translates to CASSLGNLNTEAFF.

This clone occurred once. This CDR3 is also generated by other DNA sequences in the sample. The CDR3 DNA reads TGCGCCAGCAGCTTGGGACAGGGTGACTATGGCTACACCTTC. Protein sequence: CASSLGQGDYGYTF. The chain links TRBV5-1 to TRBJ1-2, with 7 bases aligning to TRBD1. The V gene end was trimmed by 0 bases and the J gene end by 3 bases; junction bases not matched to a gene: 2. Germline V gene sequence: CDR1 SGHRS, CDR2 YFSETQ. This CDR3 spans 14 amino acids.

The chain has TRBV19 and TRBJ2-1; D gene ambiguous. The length of the CDR3 is 16 residues. Trimming took off 4 bases at V and 0 bases at J, with 13 bases between the two ends. Germline CDR1 reads LNHDA; CDR2 reads SQIVND (reference sequence). The CDR3: CASSTRTVSSYNEQFF. Here the CDR3 DNA reads TGTGCCAGTAGTACCCGGACCGTGAGCTCCTACAATGAGCAGTTCTTC. Full variable domain (missing parts from reference TRBV19 and TRBJ2-1): DGGITQSPKYLFRKEGQNVTLSCEQNLNHDAMYWYRQDPGQGLRLIYYSQIVNDFQKGDIAEGYSVSREKKESFPLTVTSAQKNPTAFYLCASSTRTVSSYNEQFFGPGTRLTVL.

The chain employs TRBV6-4 and TRBJ1-2; D uncertain. Deletions cut 2 bases from V and 4 bases from J, with 8 bases between. This CDR3 contains 13 residues. The germline gives CDR1 MRHNA, CDR2 SNTAGT. The CDR3: CASSDGDTYGYTF. CDR3 nucleotide sequence: TGTGCCAGCAGTGACGGGGATACCTATGGCTACACCTTC.

The J gene is TRBJ1-2, the V gene TRBV6-4; D is unresolved. The CDR3 spans 14 residues. Germline V gives CDR1 MRHNA, CDR2 SNTAGT. Trimming left V 0 bases short and J 8 bases short, with 13 bases between. The CDR3 here is CASSDSSVPWGYTF. For the CDR3, the DNA is TGTGCCAGCAGTGACTCGTCAGTTCCTTGGGGCTACACCTTC.

A single count supports this clone. This chain's CDR3 is CASSVGDSGNQPQHF. The DNA for the CDR3 is TGTGCCAGCAGCGTAGGAGACAGCGGCAATCAGCCCCAGCATTTT. V gene TRBV9 combines with J gene TRBJ1-5; D is possibly TRBD1 (5 bases). The length of the CDR3 is 15 residues. V lost 0 bases, J lost 2 bases, and 9 bases lay in between. The germline V gene encodes CDR1 SGDLS and CDR2 YYNGEE.

This chain links TRBV28 with TRBJ2-7; D gene uncertain. The CDR3 sequence is 13 residues long. Trimming took 4 bases from V and 2 from J, leaving 9 bases between them. CDR1 and CDR2 (germline): MDHEN, SYDVKM. The CDR3 DNA reads TGTGCCAGCAGTTCGGCACCCGCCTACGAGCAGTACTTC. This translates into CASSSAPAYEQYF.

The chain carries TRBV27 and TRBJ2-4; no firm D call. Germline V gene lookup returns CDR1 MNHEY and CDR2 SMNVEV (reference sequence). The CDR3 totals 16 residues. V shed 0 bases and J shed 3 bases, with 12 bases lying between them. CDR3 coding DNA: TGTGCCAGCAGTTTATCTTCCGCCCAAAACAAAAACATTCAGTACTTC. Its protein is CASSLSSAQNKNIQYF.

This rearrangement joins TRBV28 to TRBJ1-5, with unresolved D. The length of the CDR3 is 12 residues. V lost 3 bases and J 16 bases, leaving 16 bases between the germline ends. Germline values: CDR1 MDHEN, CDR2 SYDVKM. CDR3 sequence (DNA): TGTGCCAGCAGTTTTAGAGCGGGTTTCGACCATTTT. This codes for CASSFRAGFDHF.